This is a list of T cell receptor beta chains from one sample in a study of human T cells and chemical hapten exposure. TCRdb used MiXCR to reprocess the reads, holding one entry per CDR3 protein. The sample lists around 120,000 distinct CDR3 sequences, 8.5% to 9% seen once, with 1.1% to 1.5% in the top ten. The sequenced sample was whole blood. Receptors were obtained from a human donor in good health. Some clones in this sample may be carry-over from other donors' samples. The CDR3 runs from the conserved cysteine through the conserved F or W. D genes are given only for firm matches. Size tells how often a clone was seen (once, few, many) or the class of an expanded clone, and some rows leave it out.

D gene	CDR3 length	V gene	J gene	clone size	CDR3 protein	CDR3 DNA
-	15	TRBV12-3/TRBV12-4	TRBJ2-3	few	CASSLGGAGTDTQYF	TGTGCCAGCAGTTTAGGGGGGGCGGGCACAGATACGCAGTATTTT
-	15	TRBV9	TRBJ1-5	many	CASSGTGYPNQPQHF	TGTGCCAGCAGCGGGACGGGGTATCCTAATCAGCCCCAGCATTTT
-	13	TRBV29-1	TRBJ1-6	-	CSVGINRDSPLHF	TGCAGCGTTGGAATTAATCGGGATTCACCCCTCCACTTT
-	13	TRBV9	TRBJ2-2	many	CASSPRLAGELFF	TGTGCCAGCAGCCCCCGTCTGGCCGGGGAGCTGTTTTTT
-	16	TRBV12-5	TRBJ2-7	many	CASGLVGPSLSYEQYF	TGTGCTAGTGGTTTGGTGGGACCGAGCCTCTCCTACGAGCAGTACTTC
-	17	TRBV11-2	TRBJ2-6	-	CASSLGTPISGANVLTF	TGTGCCAGCAGCTTGGGGACACCAATCTCTGGGGCCAACGTCCTGACTTTC
-	16	TRBV18	TRBJ1-1	-	CASSPLGGLRGTEAFF	TGTGCCAGCTCACCACTCGGGGGCCTAAGGGGCACTGAAGCTTTCTTT
-	15	TRBV16	TRBJ2-7	-	CASSQTDNLRGEQYF	TGTGCCAGCAGCCAAACGGACAACCTTAGGGGCGAGCAGTACTTC
TRBD1	18	TRBV10-3	TRBJ1-2	few	CAISEPGQGTPLNYGYTF	TGTGCCATCAGTGAGCCGGGACAGGGGACCCCCCTTAACTATGGCTACACCTTC
-	16	TRBV19	TRBJ1-5	many	CATRGEITYSNQPQHF	TGTGCCACGCGAGGAGAGATCACCTATAGCAATCAGCCCCAGCATTTT
-	15	TRBV12-3/TRBV12-4	TRBJ1-1	few	CASSLWGQMNTEAFF	TGTGCCAGCAGTTTGTGGGGACAAATGAACACTGAAGCTTTCTTT
TRBD2	16	TRBV6-5	TRBJ2-7	few	CASSHGGTSVSDEQYF	TGTGCCAGCAGCCACGGCGGGACTAGCGTATCCGACGAGCAGTACTTC
-	15	TRBV7-2	TRBJ1-6	many	CASSESGAFNSPLHF	TGTGCCAGCAGCGAGTCAGGGGCATTTAATTCACCCCTCCACTTT
-	19	TRBV14	TRBJ2-7	many	CASSQDRYMTDTMAYEQYF	TGTGCCAGCAGCCAAGATCGTTACATGACAGATACCATGGCCTACGAGCAGTACTTC
TRBD1	13	TRBV24-1	TRBJ2-7	-	CATSDRDRDEQYF	TGTGCCACCAGTGATCGAGACAGGGACGAGCAGTACTTC
TRBD2	15	TRBV7-2	TRBJ2-7	-	CASSRITSGSHEQYF	TGTGCCAGCAGCCGAATAACTAGCGGGAGCCACGAGCAGTACTTC